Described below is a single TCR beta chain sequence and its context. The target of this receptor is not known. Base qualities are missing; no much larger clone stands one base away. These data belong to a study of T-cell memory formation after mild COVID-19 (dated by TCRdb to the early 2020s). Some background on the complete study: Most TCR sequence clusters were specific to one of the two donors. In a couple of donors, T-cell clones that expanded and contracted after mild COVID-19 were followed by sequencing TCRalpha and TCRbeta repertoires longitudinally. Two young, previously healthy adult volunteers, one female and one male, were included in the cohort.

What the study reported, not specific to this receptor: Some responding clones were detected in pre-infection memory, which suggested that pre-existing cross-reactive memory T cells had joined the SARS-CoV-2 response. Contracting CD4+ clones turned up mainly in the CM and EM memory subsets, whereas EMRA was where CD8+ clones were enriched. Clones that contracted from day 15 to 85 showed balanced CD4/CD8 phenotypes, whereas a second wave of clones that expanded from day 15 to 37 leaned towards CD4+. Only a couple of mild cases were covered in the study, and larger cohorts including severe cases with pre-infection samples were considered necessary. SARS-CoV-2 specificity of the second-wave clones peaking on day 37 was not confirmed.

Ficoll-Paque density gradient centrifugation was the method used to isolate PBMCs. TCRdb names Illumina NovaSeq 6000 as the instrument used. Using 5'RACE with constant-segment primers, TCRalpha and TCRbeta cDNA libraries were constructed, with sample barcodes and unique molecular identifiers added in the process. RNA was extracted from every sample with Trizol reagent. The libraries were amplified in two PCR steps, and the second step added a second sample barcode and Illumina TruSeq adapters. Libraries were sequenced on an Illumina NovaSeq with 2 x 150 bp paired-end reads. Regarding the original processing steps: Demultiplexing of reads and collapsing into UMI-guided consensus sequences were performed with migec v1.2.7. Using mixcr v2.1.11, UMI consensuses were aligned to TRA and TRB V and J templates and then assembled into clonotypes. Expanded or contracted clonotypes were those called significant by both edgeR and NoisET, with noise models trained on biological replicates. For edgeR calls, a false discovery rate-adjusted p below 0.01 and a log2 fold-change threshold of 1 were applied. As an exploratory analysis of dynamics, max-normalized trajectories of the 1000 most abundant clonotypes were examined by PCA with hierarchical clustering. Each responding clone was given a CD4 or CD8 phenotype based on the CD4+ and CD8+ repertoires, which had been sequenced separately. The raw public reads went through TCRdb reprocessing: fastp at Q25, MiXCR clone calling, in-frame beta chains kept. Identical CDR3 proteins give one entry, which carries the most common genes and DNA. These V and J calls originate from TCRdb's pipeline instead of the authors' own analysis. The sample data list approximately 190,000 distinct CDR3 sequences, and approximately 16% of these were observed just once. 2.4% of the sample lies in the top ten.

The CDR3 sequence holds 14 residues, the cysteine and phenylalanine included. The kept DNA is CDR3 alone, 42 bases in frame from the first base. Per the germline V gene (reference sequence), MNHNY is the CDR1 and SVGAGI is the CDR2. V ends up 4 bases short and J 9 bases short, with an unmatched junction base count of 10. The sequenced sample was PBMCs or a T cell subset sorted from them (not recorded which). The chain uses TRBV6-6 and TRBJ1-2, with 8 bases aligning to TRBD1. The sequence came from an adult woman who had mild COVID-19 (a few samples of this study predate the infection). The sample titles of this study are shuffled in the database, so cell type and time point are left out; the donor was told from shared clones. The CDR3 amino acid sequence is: CASSSPGAGGSYTF. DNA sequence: TGTGCCAGCAGTTCCCCGGGGGCAGGGGGCAGCTACACCTTC.